These 32 T cell receptor beta chains came from one sample sequenced in a study of shared clonotypes between healthy human individuals. Sequenced by immunoSEQ multiplex PCR; TCRdb stores in-frame clones only, minus some. The table lists about 490,000 clones, about 85% of them singletons. Sequencing was done on a sample of PBMCs. These receptor sequences come from a woman between 40 and 55 years old in good health. Some clones in this sample may be carry-over from other donors' samples.

The rearrangement uses TRBV30 and TRBJ1-6; no clear D gene. The germline gives CDR1 GTSNPN, CDR2 SVGIG (reference sequence). Trimming removed 4 bases at V and 0 bases at J, with 13 bases between. The CDR3 consists of 16 residues. The CDR3 nucleotides read TGTGCCTGGACCGGCATGCGGAGCTCCTATAATTCACCCCTCCACTTT. It encodes CAWTGMRSSYNSPLHF.

The chain joins TRBV27 to TRBJ1-1; TRBD1 aligns across 8 bases. The V gene end was trimmed by 3 bases and the J gene end by 2 bases; junction bases not matched to a gene: 5. This CDR3 region has 15 residues. Germline V gene data show CDR1 as MNHEY and CDR2 as SMNVEV (reference sequence). The CDR3 nucleotides are TGTGCCAGCAGTTTCTCCAGGGGGCATAACACTGAAGCTTTCTTT. Translating it yields CASSFSRGHNTEAFF.

The genes are TRBV15 and TRBJ2-5; D uncertain. Trimming pared 0 bases from V and 5 bases from J, leaving 7 bases between. Germline V gives CDR1 LNHNV, CDR2 YYDKDF (reference sequence). The CDR3 extends over 13 amino acids. The CDR3 nucleotides are TGTGCCACCAGCAGAGAGAGGTGGGAGACCCAGTACTTC. This encodes CATSRERWETQYF.

V gene TRBV27 combines with J gene TRBJ1-1; possible D gene TRBD1, 6 bases. The V gene lost 6 bases and the J gene lost 1 base, with 12 bases spanning the gap. Germline V gives CDR1 MNHEY, CDR2 SMNVEV (reference sequence). The CDR3 spans 14 residues. CDR3 sequence (DNA): TGTGCCAGCAGGGCCGTAGGGGGGAACACTGAAGCTTTCTTT. It yields the protein CASRAVGGNTEAFF.

The genes are TRBV10-3 and TRBJ2-1; D uncertain. The CDR3 has 13 amino acids. With 7 bases removed from V and 1 base from J, the gap between germline ends came to 8 bases. CDR1 ENHRY and CDR2 SYGVKD come from the germline V gene. The CDR3: CAIMGESYNEQFF. CDR3 sequence (DNA): TGTGCCATCATGGGTGAGTCCTACAATGAGCAGTTCTTC.

This clone was seen repeatedly, ten times or more. The identical CDR3 is also encoded by other nucleotide sequences in the sample. The rearrangement links TRBV2 to TRBJ2-1, with 11 bases aligning to TRBD2. With 7 bases clipped from V and 10 bases from J, the junction kept 9 bases outside the gene matches. Germline V lookup: CDR1 SNHLY, CDR2 FYNNEI. The CDR3 length is 14 residues. This CDR3 reads CASTGASGRWEQFF. The CDR3 DNA is TGTGCCAGCACTGGGGCTAGCGGGAGGTGGGAGCAGTTCTTC.

This chain uses TRBV7-9 with TRBJ2-5, with D possibly TRBD2 on 6 matching bases. The germline CDR1 and CDR2 sequences are SEHNR and FQNEAQ (reference sequence). Trimming cost V 7 bases and J 2 bases, with 14 bases left between them. The CDR3 is made up of 14 amino acids. For the CDR3, the DNA is TGTGCCAGCACCGTCCTTGGGGGGCAAGAGACCCAGTACTTC. Translation gives CASTVLGGQETQYF.

The V gene is TRBV9, the J gene TRBJ2-7; D remains unclear. This CDR3 comprises 13 residues. V was trimmed by 0 bases and J by 0 bases, leaving 4 bases between them. Looked up from germline, CDR1 is SGDLS and CDR2 is YYNGEE. The chain's CDR3 is CASSVDPSYEQYF. The CDR3 DNA sequence: TGTGCCAGCAGCGTAGATCCCTCCTACGAGCAGTACTTC.

The chain carries TRBV5-6 and TRBJ2-2; D unresolved. This CDR3 comprises 13 residues. The V end lost 1 base, the J end lost 5 bases, and 6 bases lay between the germline ends. Germline assignment: CDR1 SGHDT and CDR2 YYEEEE. CDR3 sequence reads: CASSLSPTGELFF. CDR3 nucleotides: TGTGCCAGCAGCTTGTCACCTACCGGGGAGCTGTTTTTT. Combining the CDR3 with reference TRBV5-6 and TRBJ2-2 gives the whole variable domain DAGVTQSPTHLIKTRGQQVTLRCSPKSGHDTVSWYQQALGQGPQFIFQYYEEEERQRGNFPDRFSGHQFPNYSSELNVNALLLGDSALYLCASSLSPTGELFFGEGSRLTVL.

This chain joins TRBV18 and TRBJ1-5; a possible D gene is TRBD1 (6 bases). Between the trimmed V and J ends, which lost 4 bases and 6 bases, there was a span of 13 bases. CDR1 and CDR2 (germline): KGHSH, LQKENI. There are 14 residues in the CDR3. CDR3 bases: TGTGCCAGCTCACTACAGGGAGGGTTTCAGCCCCAGCATTTT. Translation gives CASSLQGGFQPQHF.

The chain couples TRBV28 to TRBJ2-3; the D gene is possibly TRBD2 (5 bases). The CDR3 contains 15 residues. Germline loops: CDR1 MDHEN, CDR2 SYDVKM. Trimming took off 6 bases at V and 1 base at J, with 14 bases between the two ends. This CDR3 is CASSETRVGTDTQYF. In DNA form, the CDR3 reads TGTGCCAGCAGCGAGACGAGGGTGGGCACAGATACGCAGTATTTT.

V is TRBV5-6 and J is TRBJ2-1, with 7 bases lining up with TRBD2. V shed 3 bases and J 9 bases; nucleotides not matched to a gene: 12. The CDR3 has 15 residues. Per germline, CDR1 SGHDT and CDR2 YYEEEE. The CDR3: CASSYSRTRGIEQFF. CDR3 sequence (DNA): TGTGCCAGCAGCTACTCAAGGACTAGGGGCATTGAGCAGTTCTTC.

The chain carries TRBV7-2 and TRBJ2-1; D not resolved. The germline V gene encodes CDR1 SGHTA and CDR2 FQGNSA. The CDR3 contains 15 residues. V was cut by 2 bases and J by 7 bases, with 15 bases left in between. The DNA for the CDR3 is TGTGCCAGCAGCTTATGGGTAGAAGTATCTAATGAGCAGTTCTTC. This codes for CASSLWVEVSNEQFF.

The chain recombines TRBV10-3 with TRBJ2-1, with D perhaps being TRBD1 or TRBD2 (6 bases each). CDR1 ENHRY and CDR2 SYGVKD come from the germline V gene. V shed 8 bases and J shed 4 bases, with 12 bases lying between them. The CDR3 has 13 amino acids. The CDR3 reads CAIGGQEYNEQFF. DNA for the CDR3: TGTGCCATCGGGGGGCAGGAGTACAATGAGCAGTTCTTC.

V gene TRBV5-4 combines with J gene TRBJ2-3; D unresolved. The CDR3 extends over 13 amino acids. The V gene lost 5 bases and the J gene lost 5 bases, with 12 bases spanning the gap. Per the germline V gene, CDR1 is SGHNT and CDR2 is YYREEE (reference sequence). The CDR3 sequence is CASSPRSGDTQYF. The DNA of the CDR3 is TGTGCCAGCAGTCCTCGATCGGGAGATACGCAGTATTTT.

Points on this clone: This likely stems from a read error, as it lies one base from a far larger clone. Distinct nucleotide sequences in the sample also encode this CDR3. The J gene is TRBJ2-2, the V gene TRBV2; 7 nucleotides line up with TRBD1. This CDR3 region has 14 residues. The germline V gene encodes CDR1 SNHLY and CDR2 FYNNEI. The DNA of the CDR3 is TGTGCCAGCAGGGGGGACAGTGCCGCCGGGGAGCTATTTTTT. This translates into CASRGDSAAGELFF.

The J gene is TRBJ2-7, the V gene TRBV9, with D perhaps TRBD1 (6 bases). V was pared by 4 bases and J by 10 bases, with 30 bases between. Germline CDR1 and CDR2: SGDLS and YYNGEE. The CDR3 runs 17 residues. The CDR3 protein is CASSQDNKDPRGRAQYF. In DNA form, the CDR3 reads TGTGCCAGCAGCCAAGATAACAAGGATCCCAGGGGCCGAGCCCAGTACTTC.

This chain's CDR3 is CASSVSAARVAQYF. Written as DNA, the CDR3 is TGTGCCAGCAGTGTGTCGGCAGCTCGGGTGGCCCAGTACTTC. The gene calls are TRBV25-1 and TRBJ2-5; D remains unclear. The CDR3 runs to 14 residues. V was cut by 4 bases and J by 9 bases, with 18 bases left in between. Per germline, CDR1 MGHDK and CDR2 SYGVNS. Variable domain in full (rest from reference TRBV25-1 and TRBJ2-5): EADIYQTPRYLVIGTGKKITLECSQTMGHDKMYWYQQDPGMELHLIHYSYGVNSTEKGDLSSESTVSRIRTEHFPLTLESARPSHTSQYLCASSVSAARVAQYFGPGTRLLVL.

This clone was recorded a few times. The rearrangement links TRBV30 to TRBJ1-2; D may be TRBD1 (5 bases). V dropped 0 bases and J dropped 8 bases, with 10 bases sitting between them. Per the germline V gene, CDR1 is GTSNPN and CDR2 is SVGIG (reference sequence). The CDR3 sequence is 12 residues long. The CDR3 loop is CAWSVAGYGYTF. CDR3 in DNA: TGTGCCTGGAGTGTAGCAGGGTACGGCTACACCTTC.

A note on this clone: This likely traces to a read error, being one base from a far larger clone. This chain connects TRBV7-9 to TRBJ1-1; no firm D call. Per germline, CDR1 SEHNR and CDR2 FQNEAQ (reference sequence). Trimming pared 2 bases from V and 7 bases from J, leaving 17 bases between. This CDR3 spans 15 amino acids. The CDR3 reads CASSLSLPTHGEAFF. CDR3 in DNA: TGTGCCAGCAGCTTATCACTCCCAACTCATGGTGAAGCTTTCTTT.

The rearrangement links TRBV2 to TRBJ1-5, with 7 bases fitting TRBD1. CDR3 size: 16 residues. V shed 6 bases and J 0 bases; nucleotides not matched to a gene: 8. Germline loops: CDR1 SNHLY, CDR2 FYNNEI. The CDR3 region is CASSRDRSNSNQPQHF. The CDR3 DNA reads TGTGCCAGCAGCCGGGACAGATCAAATAGCAATCAGCCCCAGCATTTT.

The rearrangement uses TRBV5-4 and TRBJ2-5; no clear D gene. CDR1 and CDR2 (germline): SGHNT, YYREEE (reference sequence). V lost 6 bases and J lost 5, with 17 bases in between. The CDR3 totals 14 residues. CDR3 in amino acids: CASTEWRNWETQYF. The CDR3, as DNA: TGTGCCAGCACGGAATGGAGAAATTGGGAGACCCAGTACTTC.

The rearrangement joins TRBV28 to TRBJ2-7, with TRBD2 as a possible D gene (7 bases). Looked up from germline, CDR1 is MDHEN and CDR2 is SYDVKM. Trimming removed 9 bases from V and 3 bases from J, with 12 bases in between. The CDR3 totals 12 residues. The CDR3 sequence is CASTGTIYEQYF. The CDR3 DNA reads as TGTGCCAGTACAGGGACTATCTACGAGCAGTACTTC.

The chain combines TRBV6-1 with TRBJ2-7; 8 bases fit TRBD2. V shed 2 bases, J shed 2 bases, and the junction held 8 bases outside the gene matches. The CDR3 length is 16 residues. Germline loops: CDR1 MNHNS, CDR2 SASEGT. CDR3 nucleotide sequence: TGTGCCAGCAGTGAAAGGGAGCGGGAGATTCCCTACGAGCAGTACTTC. Residues: CASSEREREIPYEQYF.

Turning to this clone: A read error may produce the germline difference seen at one junction end. This chain links TRBV6-5 with TRBJ2-1, with D tentatively TRBD1 (5 bases). This CDR3 is built from 15 residues. Germline lookup yields CDR1 MNHEY and CDR2 SVGAGI. In DNA form, the CDR3 reads TGTGCCAGCAGTTACTCCAGGGTGGCCCGCAATCAGCAGTTCTTC. Translated, it gives CASSYSRVARNQQFF.

The chain combines TRBV2 with TRBJ1-1; the D gene is possibly TRBD1 (5 bases). The CDR3 is 13 amino acids. V gave up 8 bases and J gave up 6 bases, with 16 bases separating them. The V gene's germline CDR1 is SNHLY and CDR2 FYNNEI. The CDR3 is CASSGRGNSEAFF. CDR3 DNA sequence: TGTGCCAGCTCTGGGCGGGGCAACTCTGAAGCTTTCTTT.

The chain is built from TRBV18 and TRBJ2-7; 8 positions match TRBD1. The CDR3 length is 13 residues. Germline V gives CDR1 KGHSH, CDR2 LQKENI. V shed 6 bases and J 7 bases; nucleotides not matched to a gene: 8. The CDR3 DNA reads as TGTGCCAGCTCCTCGGGACAGGTGCGGGAGCAGTACTTC. Translating it yields CASSSGQVREQYF.

This chain connects TRBV28 to TRBJ2-5, with D unclear. The CDR3 sequence is 13 residues long. Germline V gene lookup returns CDR1 MDHEN and CDR2 SYDVKM. V shed 3 bases and J shed 3 bases, with 8 bases lying between them. CDR3 residues: CASSFMRKETQYF. The CDR3 nucleotides are TGTGCCAGCAGTTTCATGAGAAAAGAGACCCAGTACTTC.

The rearrangement uses TRBV18 and TRBJ2-1; 9 bases agree with TRBD2. Germline V lookup: CDR1 KGHSH, CDR2 LQKENI. There are 15 residues in the CDR3. V lost 1 base and J lost 8; bases outside the gene matches: 6. The CDR3 DNA sequence: TGTGCCAGCTCACCACGCGGGAGGGCCCTCGATGAGCAGTTCTTC. Translation: CASSPRGRALDEQFF. The variable domain in full, with the rest retrieved from reference TRBV18 and TRBJ2-1, is NAGVMQNPRHLVRRRGQEARLRCSPMKGHSHVYWYRQLPEEGLKFMVYLQKENIIDESGMPKERFSAEFPKEGPSILRIQQVVRGDSAAYFCASSPRGRALDEQFFGPGTRLTVL.

The gene calls are TRBV19 and TRBJ1-5; D is possibly TRBD1 (6 bases). Trimming shortened V by 6 bases and J by 3 bases, and 15 bases separated the two germline ends. Germline V gene sequence: CDR1 LNHDA, CDR2 SQIVND (reference sequence). This CDR3 region has 15 residues. The CDR3 loop is CASRAGQWVNQPQHF. CDR3 DNA sequence: TGTGCCAGTAGGGCCGGACAGTGGGTCAATCAGCCCCAGCATTTT.

The chain joins TRBV5-1 to TRBJ2-2, with D possibly TRBD1 on 6 matching bases. The ends were cut back, 0 bases at V and 5 bases at J, with 11 bases in the middle. Germline V gene lookup returns CDR1 SGHRS and CDR2 YFSETQ. The CDR3 loop spans 15 amino acids. The CDR3 sequence: CASSLDRERTGELFF. The CDR3 nucleotides are TGCGCCAGCAGCTTGGACAGGGAACGGACCGGGGAGCTGTTTTTT.

The CDR3 spells CASSPIGQPNTEAFF. CDR3 coding DNA: TGTGCCAGCAGCCCCATCGGGCAGCCGAACACTGAAGCTTTCTTT. V and J are TRBV25-1 and TRBJ1-1, with D uncertain. The CDR3 extends over 15 amino acids. The germline V gene encodes CDR1 MGHDK and CDR2 SYGVNS. V was pared by 6 bases and J by 1 base, with 15 bases between. The full variable domain, in which reference TRBV25-1 and TRBJ1-1 provide the parts outside the CDR3, is EADIYQTPRYLVIGTGKKITLECSQTMGHDKMYWYQQDPGMELHLIHYSYGVNSTEKGDLSSESTVSRIRTEHFPLTLESARPSHTSQYLCASSPIGQPNTEAFFGQGTRLTVV.